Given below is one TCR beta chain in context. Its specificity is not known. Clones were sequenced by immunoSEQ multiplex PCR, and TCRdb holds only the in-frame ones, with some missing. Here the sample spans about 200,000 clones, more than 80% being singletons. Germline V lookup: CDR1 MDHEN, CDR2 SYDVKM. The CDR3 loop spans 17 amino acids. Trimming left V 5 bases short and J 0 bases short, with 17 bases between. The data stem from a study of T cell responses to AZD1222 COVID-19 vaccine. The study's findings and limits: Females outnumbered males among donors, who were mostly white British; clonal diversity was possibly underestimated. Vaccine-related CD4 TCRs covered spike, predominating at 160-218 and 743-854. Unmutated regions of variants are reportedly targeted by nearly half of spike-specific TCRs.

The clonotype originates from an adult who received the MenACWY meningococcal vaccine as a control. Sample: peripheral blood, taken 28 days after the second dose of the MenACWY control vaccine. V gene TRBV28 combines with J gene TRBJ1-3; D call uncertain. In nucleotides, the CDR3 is TGTGCCAGCAGTGGGCGGGTAGGCCAGAGCTCTGGAAACACCATATATTTT. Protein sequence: CASSGRVGQSSGNTIYF.